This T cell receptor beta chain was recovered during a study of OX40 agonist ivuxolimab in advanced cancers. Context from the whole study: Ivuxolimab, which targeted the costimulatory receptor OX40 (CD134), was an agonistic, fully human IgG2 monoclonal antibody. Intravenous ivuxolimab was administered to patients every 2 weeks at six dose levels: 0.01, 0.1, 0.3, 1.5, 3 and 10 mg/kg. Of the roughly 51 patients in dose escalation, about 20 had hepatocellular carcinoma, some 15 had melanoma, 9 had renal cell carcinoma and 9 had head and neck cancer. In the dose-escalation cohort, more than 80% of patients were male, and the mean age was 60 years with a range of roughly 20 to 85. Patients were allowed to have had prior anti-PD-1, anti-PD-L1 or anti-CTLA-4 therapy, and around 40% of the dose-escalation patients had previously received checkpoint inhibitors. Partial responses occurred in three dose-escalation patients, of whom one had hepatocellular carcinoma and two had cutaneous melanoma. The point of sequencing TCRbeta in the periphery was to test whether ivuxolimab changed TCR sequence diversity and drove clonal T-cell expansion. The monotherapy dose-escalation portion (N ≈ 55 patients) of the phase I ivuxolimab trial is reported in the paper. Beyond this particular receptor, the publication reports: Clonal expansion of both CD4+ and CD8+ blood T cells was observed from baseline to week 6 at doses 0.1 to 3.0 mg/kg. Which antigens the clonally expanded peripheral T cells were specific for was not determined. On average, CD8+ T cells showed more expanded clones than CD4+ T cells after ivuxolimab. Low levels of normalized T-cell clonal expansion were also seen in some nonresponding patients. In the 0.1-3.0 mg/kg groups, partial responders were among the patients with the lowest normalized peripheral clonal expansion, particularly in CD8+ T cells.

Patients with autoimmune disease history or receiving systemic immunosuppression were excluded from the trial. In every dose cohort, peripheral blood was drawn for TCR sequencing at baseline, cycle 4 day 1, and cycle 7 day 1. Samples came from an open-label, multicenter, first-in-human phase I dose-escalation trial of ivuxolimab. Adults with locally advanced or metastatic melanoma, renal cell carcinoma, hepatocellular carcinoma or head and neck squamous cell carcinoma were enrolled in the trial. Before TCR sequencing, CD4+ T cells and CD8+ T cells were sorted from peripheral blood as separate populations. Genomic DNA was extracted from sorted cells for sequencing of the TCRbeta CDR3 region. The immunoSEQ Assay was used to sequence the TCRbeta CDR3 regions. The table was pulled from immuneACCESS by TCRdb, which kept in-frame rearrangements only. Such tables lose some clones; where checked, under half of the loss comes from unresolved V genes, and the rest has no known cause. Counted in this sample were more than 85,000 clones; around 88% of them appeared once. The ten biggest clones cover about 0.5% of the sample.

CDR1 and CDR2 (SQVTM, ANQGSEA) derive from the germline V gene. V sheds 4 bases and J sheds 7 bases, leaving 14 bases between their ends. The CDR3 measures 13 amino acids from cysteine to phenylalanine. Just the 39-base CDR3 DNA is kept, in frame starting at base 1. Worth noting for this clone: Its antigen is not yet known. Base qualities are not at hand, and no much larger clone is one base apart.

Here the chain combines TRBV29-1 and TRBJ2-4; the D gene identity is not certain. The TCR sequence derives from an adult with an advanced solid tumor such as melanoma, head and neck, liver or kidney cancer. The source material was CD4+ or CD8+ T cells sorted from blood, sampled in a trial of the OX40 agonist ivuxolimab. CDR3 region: CSVVKDQGNIQYF. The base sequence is TGCAGCGTTGTGAAAGACCAAGGGAACATTCAGTACTTC.